This T cell receptor (beta chain) came from a study of T cells after yellow fever vaccination. A universal primer site and UMIs were added as TCR cDNA was made by 5'RACE template switching. TCRdb recomputed calls from the 5' RACE reads with MiXCR, one row per CDR3 protein. The sample consists of 300,000 to 400,000 distinct CDR3 sequences, around 8.1% of them appearing once. This clonotype was found a few times. J was trimmed by 2 bases and V by 1 base; bases with no gene match: 4. The CDR3 runs 15 residues. The V gene's germline CDR1 is DFQATT and CDR2 SNEGSKA (reference sequence). The source is a man aged 18 to 29 who received the YFV17D yellow fever vaccine. Material: PBMCs, obtained roughly seven weeks after the first yellow fever vaccination. The genes are TRBV20-1 and TRBJ2-5, with 10 bases fitting TRBD2. Here the CDR3 DNA reads TGCAGTGCTAGAGTGGCTAGCGGGGGTCAAGAGACCCAGTACTTC. Translated: CSARVASGGQETQYF.